The entry below describes one TCR beta chain. Antigen specificity is unknown. Donors sampled were nominally healthy, though unrecorded immune exposures were likely. The germline V and J ends were trimmed by 3 bases and 4 bases, with 20 bases remaining between them. Germline V gene sequence: CDR1 SGHNT, CDR2 YYREEE (reference sequence). CDR3 length equals 17 residues. This sample is drawn from a study of cytomegalovirus exposure and HLA in healthy donors. In the study overall: Within an early data release were around 80 million unique TCRs drawn from HLA-typed donors.

Broader study findings: Associated with HLA alleles at 0.05 false discovery rate in a later analysis were 16,951 TCR beta sequences. Sequencing probably produced one cluster of sequence variants that were highly shared.

Primers included in the PCR were 60 Vbeta and 13 Jbeta primers. The assay was immunoSEQ multiplex PCR, and TCRdb's table has in-frame clones only and misses some. This table holds around 140,000 clones, over 80% found once. The chain uses TRBV5-4 and TRBJ2-4, with a tentative D call TRBD2 (7 bases). The TCR comes from a man aged 40-49 years in good health and CMV-seronegative. The sequencing input was PBMCs. The CDR3 region has the DNA TGTGCCAGCAGCTGGGGACTGGTGGGGGGGCCAAAAAACATTCAGTACTTC. Its protein is CASSWGLVGGPKNIQYF. Using reference TRBV5-4 and TRBJ2-4 for the parts outside the CDR3, the full variable domain is ETGVTQSPTHLIKTRGQQVTLRCSSQSGHNTVSWYQQALGQGPQFIFQYYREEENGRGNFPPRFSGLQFPNYSSELNVNALELDDSALYLCASSWGLVGGPKNIQYFGAGTRLSVL.